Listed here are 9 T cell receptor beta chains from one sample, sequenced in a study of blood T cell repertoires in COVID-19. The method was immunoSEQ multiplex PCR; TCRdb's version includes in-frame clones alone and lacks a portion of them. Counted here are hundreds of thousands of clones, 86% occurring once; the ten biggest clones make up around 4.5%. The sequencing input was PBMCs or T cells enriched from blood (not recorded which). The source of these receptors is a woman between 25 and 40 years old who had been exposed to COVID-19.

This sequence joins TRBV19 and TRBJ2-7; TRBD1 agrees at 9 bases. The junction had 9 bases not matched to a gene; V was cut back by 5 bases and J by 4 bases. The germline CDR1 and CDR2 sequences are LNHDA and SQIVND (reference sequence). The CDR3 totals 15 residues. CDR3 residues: CASSPPGTGRYEQYF. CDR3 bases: TGTGCCAGTAGTCCCCCCGGGACAGGGAGGTACGAGCAGTACTTC.

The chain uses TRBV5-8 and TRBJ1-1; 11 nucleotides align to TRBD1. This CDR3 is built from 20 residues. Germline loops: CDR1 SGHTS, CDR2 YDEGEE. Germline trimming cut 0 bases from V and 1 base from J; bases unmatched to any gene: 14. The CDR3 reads CASSLGFGQGAIRENTEAFF. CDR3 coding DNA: TGTGCCAGCAGCTTGGGATTCGGACAGGGGGCGATAAGGGAGAACACTGAAGCTTTCTTT. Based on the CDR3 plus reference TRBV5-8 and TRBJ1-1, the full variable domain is EAGVTQSPTHLIKTRGQQATLRCSPISGHTSVYWYQQALGLGLQFLLWYDEGEERNRGNFPPRFSGRQFPNYSSELNVNALELEDSALYLCASSLGFGQGAIRENTEAFFGQGTRLTVV.

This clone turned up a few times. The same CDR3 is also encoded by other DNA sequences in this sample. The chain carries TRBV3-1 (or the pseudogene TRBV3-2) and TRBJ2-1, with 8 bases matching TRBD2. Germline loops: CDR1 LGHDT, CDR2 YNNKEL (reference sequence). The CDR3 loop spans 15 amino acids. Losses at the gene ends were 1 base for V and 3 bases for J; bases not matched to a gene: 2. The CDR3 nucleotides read TGTGCCAGCAGCCAAGGGGGGACTAGCTACAATGAGCAGTTCTTC. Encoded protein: CASSQGGTSYNEQFF.

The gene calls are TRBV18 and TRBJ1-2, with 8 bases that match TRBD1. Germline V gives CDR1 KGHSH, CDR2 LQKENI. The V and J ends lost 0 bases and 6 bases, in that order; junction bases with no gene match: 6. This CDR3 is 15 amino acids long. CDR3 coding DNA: TGTGCCAGCTCACCACCGGGGACAGGTGACCATGGCTACACCTTC. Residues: CASSPPGTGDHGYTF.

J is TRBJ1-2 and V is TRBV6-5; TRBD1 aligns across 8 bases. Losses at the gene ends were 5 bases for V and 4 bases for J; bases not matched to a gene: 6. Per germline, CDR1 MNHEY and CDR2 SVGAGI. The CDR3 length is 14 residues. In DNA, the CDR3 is TGTGCCAGCAGTAACAGGGGGGACATCTATGGCTACACCTTC. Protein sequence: CASSNRGDIYGYTF.

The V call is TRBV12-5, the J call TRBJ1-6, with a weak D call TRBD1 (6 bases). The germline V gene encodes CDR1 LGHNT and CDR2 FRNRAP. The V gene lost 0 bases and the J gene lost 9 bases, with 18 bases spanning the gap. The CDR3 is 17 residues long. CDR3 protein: CASGLVPAGALFSPLHF. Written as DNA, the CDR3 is TGTGCTAGTGGTTTGGTACCGGCAGGGGCGCTATTTTCACCCCTCCACTTT.

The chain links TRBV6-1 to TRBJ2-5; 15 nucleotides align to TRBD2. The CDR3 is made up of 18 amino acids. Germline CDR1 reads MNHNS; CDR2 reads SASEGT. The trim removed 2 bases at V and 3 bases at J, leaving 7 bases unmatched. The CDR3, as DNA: TGTGCCAGCAGTGAAACCGGACTAGCGGGGGGGCGGAAAGAGACCCAGTACTTC. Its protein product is CASSETGLAGGRKETQYF.

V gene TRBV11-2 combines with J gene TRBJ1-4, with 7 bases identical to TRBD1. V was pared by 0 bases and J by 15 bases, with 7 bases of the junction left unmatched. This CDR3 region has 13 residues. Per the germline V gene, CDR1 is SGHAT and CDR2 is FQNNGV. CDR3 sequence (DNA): TGTGCCAGCAGCTTAGATCCCAGGGGGGCGATGTTTTTT. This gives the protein CASSLDPRGAMFF.

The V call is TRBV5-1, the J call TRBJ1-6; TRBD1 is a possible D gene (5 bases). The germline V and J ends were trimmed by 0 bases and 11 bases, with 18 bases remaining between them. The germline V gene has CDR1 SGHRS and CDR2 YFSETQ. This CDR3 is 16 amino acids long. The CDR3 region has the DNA TGCGCCAGCAGCTTGGGAACAGGTTCTGTCGCGGCACCCCTCCACTTT. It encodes CASSLGTGSVAAPLHF.